Included here is one T cell receptor beta chain sequence, with context. Its antigen is undetermined. CDR3 length equals 14 residues. Between the trimmed V and J ends, which lost 3 bases and 7 bases, there was a span of 15 bases. Per the germline V gene, CDR1 is DFQATT and CDR2 is SNEGSKA (reference sequence). This specimen belongs to a study of blood T cells in healthy people across ages. Each donor's blood draw was roughly 10 milliliters of peripheral blood. Study-wide findings and caveats: Estimated diversity that came from one million T cells was considered an underestimate.

Then a second PCR, running roughly 6 to 11 cycles, was carried out with a sample-barcoded 5' primer and a J-beta primer mix. Each cDNA molecule was tagged by a template-switch adaptor that had 12 random nucleotides. All samples gave at least 2.5 million CDR3-containing paired-end reads. One entry per CDR3 protein, called by TCRdb with MiXCR from the 5' RACE reads. Of around 2 million distinct CDR3 sequences listed, about 39% are singletons. The V call is TRBV20-1, the J call TRBJ1-4, with a possible D match to TRBD1 (5 bases). This receptor was obtained from a human donor in good health. Sequences were obtained from blood. DNA of the CDR3: TGCAGTGCTAGTGGGGGGGGGAGGACTGAAAAACTGTTTTTT. Translated: CSASGGGRTEKLFF.